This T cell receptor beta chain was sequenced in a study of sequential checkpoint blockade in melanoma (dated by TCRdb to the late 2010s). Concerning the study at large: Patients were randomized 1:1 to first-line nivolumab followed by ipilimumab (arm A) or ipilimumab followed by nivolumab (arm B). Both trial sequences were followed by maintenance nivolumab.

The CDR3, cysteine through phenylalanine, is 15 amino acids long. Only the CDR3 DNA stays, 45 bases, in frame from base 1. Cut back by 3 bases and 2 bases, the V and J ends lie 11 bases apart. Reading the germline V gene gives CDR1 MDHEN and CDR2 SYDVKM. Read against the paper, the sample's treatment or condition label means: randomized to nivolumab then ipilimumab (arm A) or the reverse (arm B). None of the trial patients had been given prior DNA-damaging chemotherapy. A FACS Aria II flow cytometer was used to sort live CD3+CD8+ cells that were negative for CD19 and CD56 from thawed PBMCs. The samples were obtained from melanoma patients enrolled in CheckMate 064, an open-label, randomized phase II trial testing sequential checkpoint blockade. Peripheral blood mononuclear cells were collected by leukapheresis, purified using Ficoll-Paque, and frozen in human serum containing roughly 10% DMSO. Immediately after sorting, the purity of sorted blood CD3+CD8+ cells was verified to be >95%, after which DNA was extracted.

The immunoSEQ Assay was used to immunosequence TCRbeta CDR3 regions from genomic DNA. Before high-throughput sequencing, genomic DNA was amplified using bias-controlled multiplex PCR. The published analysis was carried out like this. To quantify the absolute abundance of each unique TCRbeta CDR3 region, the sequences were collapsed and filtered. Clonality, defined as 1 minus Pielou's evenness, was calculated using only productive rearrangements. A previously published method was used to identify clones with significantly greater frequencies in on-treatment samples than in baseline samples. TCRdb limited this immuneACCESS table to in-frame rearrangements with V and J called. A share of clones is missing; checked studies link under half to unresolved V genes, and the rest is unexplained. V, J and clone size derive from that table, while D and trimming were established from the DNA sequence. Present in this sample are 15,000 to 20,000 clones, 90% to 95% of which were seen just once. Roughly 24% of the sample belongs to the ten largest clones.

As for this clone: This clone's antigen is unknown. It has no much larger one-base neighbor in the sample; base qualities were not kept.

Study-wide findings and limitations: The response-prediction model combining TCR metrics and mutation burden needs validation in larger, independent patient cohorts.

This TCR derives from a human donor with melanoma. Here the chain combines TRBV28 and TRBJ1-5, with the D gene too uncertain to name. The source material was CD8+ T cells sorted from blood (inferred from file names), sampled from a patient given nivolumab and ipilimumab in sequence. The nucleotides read TGTGCCAGCAGTTTTCTGGTGGAGGGCAATCAGCCCCAGCATTTT. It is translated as CASSFLVEGNQPQHF.